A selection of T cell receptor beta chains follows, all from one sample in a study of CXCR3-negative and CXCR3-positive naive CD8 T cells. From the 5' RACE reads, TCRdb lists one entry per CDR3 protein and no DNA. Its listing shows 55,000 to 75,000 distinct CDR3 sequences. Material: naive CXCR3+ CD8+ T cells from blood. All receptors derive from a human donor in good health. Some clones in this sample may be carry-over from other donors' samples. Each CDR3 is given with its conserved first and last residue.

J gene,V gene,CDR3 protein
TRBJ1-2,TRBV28,CASSLPGLKYGYTF
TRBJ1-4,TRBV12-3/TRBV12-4,CASSGGAGGFSRTNEKLFF
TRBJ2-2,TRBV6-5,CASSQAFTGELFF
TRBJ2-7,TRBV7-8,CASSLVSGLGSYEQYF
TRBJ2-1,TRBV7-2,CASSLALRGVNEQFF
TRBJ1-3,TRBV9,CASSEWPLSGNTIYF
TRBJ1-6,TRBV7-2,CASSSGSSYNSPLHF
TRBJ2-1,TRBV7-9,CASSPPGGSYNEQFF
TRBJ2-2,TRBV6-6,CASSYSGTSGPNTGELFF
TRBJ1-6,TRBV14,CASSQDSYPPRGSPLHF
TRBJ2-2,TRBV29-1,CSLRASNTGELFF
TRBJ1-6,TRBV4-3,CASSLDTSSYNSPLHF
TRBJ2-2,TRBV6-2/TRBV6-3,CASDRTGTGIDYMNTGELFF
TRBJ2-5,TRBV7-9,CASSLVVQETQYF
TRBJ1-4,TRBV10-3,CAISETEQGGGNEKLFF
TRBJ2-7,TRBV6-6,CASSLGLAVYEQYF
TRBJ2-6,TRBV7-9,CAGAPTIGPRANVLTF
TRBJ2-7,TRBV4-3,CASSQAGTSRTYEQYF
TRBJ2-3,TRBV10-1,CASSGPFTDTQYF
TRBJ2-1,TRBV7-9,CASSLGNNEQFF
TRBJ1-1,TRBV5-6,CASSLTGKTEAFF
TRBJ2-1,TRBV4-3,CASSSDNRGQDEQFF
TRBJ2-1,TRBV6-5,CASRWANEQFF
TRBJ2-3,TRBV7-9,CASSPRTSGGPATTQYF
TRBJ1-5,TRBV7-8,CASSLDGDNQPQHF